This TCR beta chain is drawn from a study of regulatory dendritic cells for organ transplantation. With respect to this clone: Its antigen is unknown.

The data were produced by immunoSEQ multiplex PCR, yet TCRdb's version contains in-frame clones alone and is incomplete. This sample has fewer than 50,000 clones; about 93% occur once, and the top ten carry about 0.11%. Study results and limitations: Regulatory dendritic cells appeared to expand memory CD8+ clones less than mature ones.

V was cut by 1 base and J by 6 bases, with 19 bases left in between. The CDR3 contains 16 residues. The germline CDR1 and CDR2 sequences are MDHEN and SYDVKM. This chain uses TRBV28 with TRBJ2-7; a possible D gene is TRBD2 (5 bases). The sequence was obtained from a human donor in good health. Sequencing was performed on naive CD8+ T cells from blood. The subset here: CD45RA+ naive T cells. DNA for the CDR3: TGTGCCAGCAGTTTATTTCTCGACTACCTCTATCCCGAGCAGTACTTC. Its translation: CASSLFLDYLYPEQYF. Looking up the rest from reference TRBV28 and TRBJ2-7 gives the full variable domain: DVKVTQSSRYLVKRTGEKVFLECVQDMDHENMFWYRQDPGLGLRLIYFSYDVKMKEKGDIPEGYSVSREKKERFSLILESASTNQTSMYLCASSLFLDYLYPEQYFGPGTRLTVT.